Listed below are T cell receptor beta chains from one sample, sequenced in a study of T cell changes during pregnancy in multiple sclerosis. Method: immunoSEQ multiplex PCR; TCRdb's copy keeps in-frame clones and lacks some. The repertoire holds about 120,000 clones, roughly 92% seen once, with around 6% in the top ten. The input for sequencing was peripheral blood, taken before pregnancy. The receptors were sampled from a female donor with multiple sclerosis, enrolled in a pregnancy study. Each CDR3 is given without its conserved first and last residue.

v_call cdr3_aa
TRBV7-2 ASSLQRGVMETQY
TRBV11-3 ASSLTPLAAVQY
TRBV19 ASSIDRFRGGGEQF
TRBV6-1 ASSEATGMGTEAF
TRBV6-6 ASSPTLTSSSHEQY
TRBV5-4 ASSPFNNIAAPQETQY
TRBV5-1 ASSIKIGDRADTQY
TRBV5-1 ASSRRLAGVRDNEQF
TRBV2 ASSDGGITGELF
TRBV5-6 ASSLERRGINEQF
TRBV9 ASSVASGSNNEQF